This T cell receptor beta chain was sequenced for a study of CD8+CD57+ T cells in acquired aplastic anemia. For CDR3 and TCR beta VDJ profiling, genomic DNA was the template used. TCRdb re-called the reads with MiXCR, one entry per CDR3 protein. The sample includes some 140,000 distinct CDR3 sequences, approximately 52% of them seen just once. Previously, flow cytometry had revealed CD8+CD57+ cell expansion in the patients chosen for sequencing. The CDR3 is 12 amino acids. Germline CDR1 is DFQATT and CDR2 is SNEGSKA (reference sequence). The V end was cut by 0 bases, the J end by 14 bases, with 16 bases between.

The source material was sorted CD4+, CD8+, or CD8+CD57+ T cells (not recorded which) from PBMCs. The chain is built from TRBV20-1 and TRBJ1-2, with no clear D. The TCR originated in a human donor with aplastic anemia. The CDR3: CSARDLRLAMTF. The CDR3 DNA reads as TGCAGTGCTAGAGATCTTAGGCTGGCCATGACCTTC.